Shown below are 26 T cell receptor beta chains from a single sample sequenced in a study of T cells in Graves' hyperthyroidism and ophthalmopathy. Amplification of TCR beta CDR3 regions was performed using RNA transcripts as template. The HTBI primer set drove a first-round RT-PCR of the TCR CDR3. TCRdb redid the calling of the multiplex PCR reads with MiXCR, one entry per CDR3 protein. Among more than 350,000 distinct CDR3 sequences listed, roughly 15% were seen once. The sequenced material came from blood. All receptors derive from a woman aged 60 to 75 with Graves' ophthalmopathy.

This clonotype was observed a few times. The chain links TRBV20-1 to TRBJ2-2; the match to TRBD1 covers 7 bases. CDR3 size: 16 residues. Trimming cost V 1 base and J 3 bases; bases outside gene matches: 8. Germline loops: CDR1 DFQATT, CDR2 SNEGSKA (reference sequence). The CDR3 region has the DNA TGCAGTGCTAGAGGAAGGACAGGTTCGGACACCGGGGAGCTGTTTTTT. This translates into CSARGRTGSDTGELFF.

The V and J genes are TRBV7-9 and TRBJ1-1; D is unclear. In germline, CDR1 is SEHNR, CDR2 FQNEAQ (reference sequence). V lost 1 base to trimming and J lost 8 bases, with 5 bases between them. This CDR3 comprises 11 residues. CDR3 sequence (DNA): TGTGCCAGCAGCTTAGAGACAGAAGCTTTCTTT. It codes for CASSLETEAFF.

This chain joins TRBV3-1 and TRBJ2-5; D is perhaps TRBD2 (6 bases). There are 16 residues in the CDR3. The V gene's germline CDR1 is LGHDT and CDR2 YNNKEL (reference sequence). V dropped 2 bases and J dropped 0 bases, with 13 bases sitting between them. This chain's CDR3 is CASSQTGTGDQETQYF. The DNA of the CDR3 is TGTGCCAGCAGCCAAACCGGGACGGGAGACCAAGAGACCCAGTACTTC.

This clonotype was counted a few times. The chain combines TRBV7-9 with TRBJ2-3, with 9 bases identical to TRBD1. Trimming at V came to 5 bases and at J to 4 bases, leaving 7 bases not matched to a gene. In germline, CDR1 is SEHNR, CDR2 FQNEAQ (reference sequence). The CDR3 consists of 15 residues. In DNA, the CDR3 is TGTGCCAGCAGCCCGGGACAGGGCTTCCCAGATACGCAGTATTTT. Amino acid sequence: CASSPGQGFPDTQYF.

This clonotype was seen many times. V is TRBV10-3 and J is TRBJ2-1; 11 bases are shared with TRBD2. The CDR3 is 17 residues long. CDR1 is ENHRY and CDR2 is SYGVKD in the germline V gene. V shed 4 bases and J 8 bases; nucleotides not matched to a gene: 13. The CDR3 nucleotides read TGTGCCATCAGTGCACGAACTAGCGGGAGTGATCTGCATGAGCAGTTCTTC. Its translation: CAISARTSGSDLHEQFF.

This clonotype was observed many times. The chain is built from TRBV2 and TRBJ2-7; unclear D gene. This CDR3 is 14 amino acids long. Germline CDR1 SNHLY, CDR2 FYNNEI. Trimming removed 1 base from V and 0 bases from J, with 7 bases in between. The CDR3 bases are TGTGCCAGCAGTGAAGGGCACCTCTCCTACGAGCAGTACTTC. It specifies CASSEGHLSYEQYF.

This clonotype was picked up many times. The DNA of the CDR3 is TGTGCCTGGAGTGTAGGACAGGGGGCGACTGAAGCTTTCTTT. Translation gives CAWSVGQGATEAFF. The rearrangement uses TRBV30 and TRBJ1-1; 11 bases agree with TRBD1. The length of the CDR3 is 14 residues. The ends lost 0 bases at V and 5 bases at J; junction bases unmatched: 2. Germline lookup yields CDR1 GTSNPN and CDR2 SVGIG (reference sequence). Supplemented by reference TRBV30 and TRBJ1-1, the full variable domain reads SQTIHQWPATLVQPVGSPLSLECTVEGTSNPNLYWYRQAAGRGLQLLFYSVGIGQISSEVPQNLSASRPQDRQFILSSKKLLLSDSGFYLCAWSVGQGATEAFFGQGTRLTVV.

The chain has TRBV5-1 and TRBJ1-3; D is unclear. CDR3 size: 14 residues. Germline V lookup: CDR1 SGHRS, CDR2 YFSETQ. Deletions cut 2 bases from V and 0 bases from J, with 6 bases between. CDR3 nucleotide sequence: TGCGCCAGCAGCTTTGGAGCCTCTGGAAACACCATATATTTT. Its protein is CASSFGASGNTIYF.

At least ten counts were recorded for this clonotype. The chain combines TRBV7-8 with TRBJ2-7; 11 nucleotides match TRBD2. Germline values: CDR1 SGHVS, CDR2 FQNEAQ. With 5 bases clipped from V and 2 bases from J, the junction kept 11 bases outside the gene matches. The CDR3 covers 17 residues. The CDR3 DNA reads TGTGCCAGCAGCCTATCCGGGACTAGCGGAGTTCCCTACGAGCAGTACTTC. Translation: CASSLSGTSGVPYEQYF.

There are many counts of this clonotype. The rearrangement links TRBV7-3 to TRBJ2-5; TRBD2 matches at 11 bases. With V trimmed by 3 bases and J by 6 bases, 3 bases remained unmatched. The CDR3 extends over 14 amino acids. The germline CDR1 and CDR2 sequences are SGHTA and FQGTGA. As DNA, the CDR3 is TGTGCCAGCAGCTTGACTAGCGGGGTCAAGACCCAGTACTTC. It is translated as CASSLTSGVKTQYF.

This CDR3 is CSARGGSTEQYF. As DNA, the CDR3 is TGCAGTGCTAGGGGCGGGAGTACCGAGCAGTACTTC. The chain employs TRBV20-1 and TRBJ2-7; 7 bases fit TRBD2. V shed 3 bases and J 6 bases; nucleotides not matched to a gene: 5. Germline values: CDR1 DFQATT, CDR2 SNEGSKA (reference sequence). CDR3 length: 12 amino acids.

This clonotype appeared many times. V gene TRBV5-6 combines with J gene TRBJ2-7; 11 nucleotides match TRBD1. Per the germline V gene, CDR1 is SGHDT and CDR2 is YYEEEE. With 4 bases clipped from V and 6 bases from J, the junction kept 3 bases outside the gene matches. The CDR3 loop spans 13 amino acids. This CDR3 reads CASSAGQGGEQYF. As DNA, the CDR3 is TGTGCCAGCAGCGCGGGACAGGGGGGCGAGCAGTACTTC.

This clonotype came up many times. The chain recombines TRBV7-2 with TRBJ2-7; D may be TRBD1 (7 bases). Germline V gene sequence: CDR1 SGHTA, CDR2 FQGNSA. V shed 5 bases and J shed 2 bases, with 16 bases lying between them. The CDR3 spans 15 residues. The CDR3 DNA sequence: TGTGCCAGCAGCCCTGCAGGGGGGAAGGCCTACGAGCAGTACTTC. Translation gives CASSPAGGKAYEQYF. The full variable domain, its missing parts supplied by reference TRBV7-2 and TRBJ2-7, is GAGVSQSPSNKVTEKGKDVELRCDPISGHTALYWYRQSLGQGLEFLIYFQGNSAPDKSGLPSDRFSAERTGGSVSTLTIQRTQQEDSAVYLCASSPAGGKAYEQYFGPGTRLTVT.

This clonotype was recorded many times. The chain recombines TRBV7-8 with TRBJ1-4; TRBD1 might be the D (5 bases). CDR3 length equals 17 residues. The V and J ends lost 3 bases and 7 bases respectively, with 21 bases between them. CDR1 SGHVS and CDR2 FQNEAQ come from the germline V gene. In DNA, the CDR3 is TGTGCCAGCAGCTTGCATCGTACGACAGTATCGGGTGAAAAACTGTTTTTT. It translates to CASSLHRTTVSGEKLFF.

The chain joins TRBV19 to TRBJ1-3; D is unresolved. The germline CDR1 and CDR2 sequences are LNHDA and SQIVND (reference sequence). Trimming took off 5 bases at V and 0 bases at J, with 14 bases between the two ends. The length of the CDR3 is 16 residues. CDR3 amino acids: CASSPWTPSSGNTIYF. CDR3 nucleotide sequence: TGTGCCAGTAGTCCATGGACTCCTAGCTCTGGAAACACCATATATTTT.

This clonotype was picked up many times. The gene calls are TRBV29-1 and TRBJ2-7; 11 nucleotides line up with TRBD1. V shed 1 base, J shed 3 bases, and the junction held 2 bases outside the gene matches. The germline gives CDR1 SQVTM, CDR2 ANQGSEA. This CDR3 has 14 residues. The CDR3 region has the DNA TGCAGCGTTGAAGGGGGACAGGGGGGCTACGAGCAGTACTTC. Amino acids: CSVEGGQGGYEQYF.

Worth noting for this clonotype: This sequence may be a read error, since a much larger clone differs from it by one base. The chain couples TRBV18 to TRBJ1-2, with 8 bases lining up with TRBD1. The germline V gene has CDR1 KGHSH and CDR2 LQKENI. The V and J ends lost 3 bases and 7 bases, in that order; junction bases with no gene match: 10. The CDR3 length is 15 residues. The CDR3 DNA sequence: TGTGCCAGCTCACCCCCGGGACAGGTTGACTGTGGCTACACCTTC. As protein: CASSPPGQVDCGYTF.

This clonotype has a count of ten or more. The chain uses TRBV2 and TRBJ2-7, with TRBD2 matching over 10 bases. With V trimmed by 1 base and J by 3 bases, 3 bases remained unmatched. In germline, CDR1 is SNHLY, CDR2 FYNNEI. The CDR3 is made up of 15 amino acids. CDR3 amino acids: CASSEETSGLYEQYF. In nucleotides, the CDR3 is TGTGCCAGCAGTGAAGAGACTAGCGGGCTCTACGAGCAGTACTTC.

This clonotype was seen repeatedly, ten times or more. The chain links TRBV3-1 to TRBJ2-1; 9 bases are shared with TRBD2. This CDR3 contains 16 residues. The J segment lost 4 bases and the V segment lost 1 base, leaving 5 bases of the junction unmatched. Germline loops: CDR1 LGHDT, CDR2 YNNKEL (reference sequence). The CDR3 coding sequence is TGTGCCAGCAGCCAAGCGAGGCTAGCGGGGTACAATGAGCAGTTCTTC. Protein product: CASSQARLAGYNEQFF.

The chain combines TRBV12-5 with TRBJ2-2, with TRBD2 matching over 10 bases. The CDR3 totals 15 residues. Germline V gives CDR1 LGHNT, CDR2 FRNRAP. V trimming: 6 bases; J trimming: 7 bases; junction bases outside the gene matches: 8. The CDR3 loop is CASGASGRRVGELFF. In nucleotides, the CDR3 is TGTGCTAGTGGCGCTAGCGGGAGAAGGGTCGGGGAGCTGTTTTTT.

This clonotype was counted many times. V gene TRBV6-2 or TRBV6-3 combines with J gene TRBJ1-5; D not resolved. This CDR3 region has 16 residues. The germline V gene encodes CDR1 MNHEY and CDR2 SVGEGT. V was shortened by 0 bases and J by 2 bases, with 11 bases between the two germline ends. In nucleotides, the CDR3 is TGTGCCAGCAGTTACTCGAAGGAGAGTGGCAATCAGCCCCAGCATTTT. This gives the protein CASSYSKESGNQPQHF.

This clonotype was counted ten times or more. This chain joins TRBV20-1 and TRBJ2-5, with D unresolved. V was cut by 5 bases and J by 0 bases, with 4 bases left in between. Germline V lookup: CDR1 DFQATT, CDR2 SNEGSKA (reference sequence). The CDR3 totals 11 residues. CDR3 protein: CSAEHQETQYF. The DNA of the CDR3 is TGCAGTGCTGAGCACCAAGAGACCCAGTACTTC.

This clonotype was picked up a small number of times. The chain couples TRBV30 to TRBJ2-3; 8 nucleotides match TRBD2. Unmatched junction bases numbered 2, after V lost 7 bases and J lost 8 bases. The CDR3 is 10 amino acids. Germline V CDR1 and CDR2: GTSNPN, SVGIG (reference sequence). The chain's CDR3 is CASGGGTQYF. The CDR3 DNA sequence: TGTGCCTCGGGAGGGGGTACGCAGTATTTT.

This clonotype was counted between two and nine times. The chain is built from TRBV18 and TRBJ2-1, with D perhaps assigned TRBD1 or TRBD2 (6 bases each). CDR1 KGHSH and CDR2 LQKENI come from the germline V gene. The CDR3 spans 16 residues. V was cut by 6 bases and J by 5 bases, with 20 bases left in between. The DNA of the CDR3 is TGTGCCAGCTCGAACCTCGCCTGGGGGGCTAACAATGAGCAGTTCTTC. Protein sequence: CASSNLAWGANNEQFF. Complete variable domain (other parts from reference TRBV18 and TRBJ2-1): NAGVMQNPRHLVRRRGQEARLRCSPMKGHSHVYWYRQLPEEGLKFMVYLQKENIIDESGMPKERFSAEFPKEGPSILRIQQVVRGDSAAYFCASSNLAWGANNEQFFGPGTRLTVL.

This clonotype was observed a few times. The chain uses TRBV3-1 and TRBJ1-6, with TRBD1 as a possible D gene (6 bases). Germline CDR1 is LGHDT and CDR2 is YNNKEL (reference sequence). Trimming cost V 0 bases and J 0 bases, with 12 bases left between them. This CDR3 has 18 amino acids. The CDR3 is CASSQDTPGASYNSPLHF. The DNA for the CDR3 is TGTGCCAGCAGCCAAGATACTCCGGGGGCCTCCTATAATTCACCCCTCCACTTT. Full variable domain (remainder filled in from reference TRBV3-1 and TRBJ1-6): DTAVSQTPKYLVTQMGNDKSIKCEQNLGHDTMYWYKQDSKKFLKIMFSYNNKELIINETVPNRFSPKSPDKAHLNLHINSLELGDSAVYFCASSQDTPGASYNSPLHFGNGTRLTVT.

Ten or more counts support this clonotype. V usage is TRBV7-9 and J usage is TRBJ2-2, with D unclear. Germline-derived CDR1 and CDR2 are SEHNR and FQNEAQ (reference sequence). The length of the CDR3 is 13 residues. Trimming stripped 5 bases from V and 7 bases from J, with 11 bases between. The CDR3 DNA is TGTGCCAGCAGCGAGGTGGAGATCGGGGAGCTGTTTTTT. Amino acids: CASSEVEIGELFF.